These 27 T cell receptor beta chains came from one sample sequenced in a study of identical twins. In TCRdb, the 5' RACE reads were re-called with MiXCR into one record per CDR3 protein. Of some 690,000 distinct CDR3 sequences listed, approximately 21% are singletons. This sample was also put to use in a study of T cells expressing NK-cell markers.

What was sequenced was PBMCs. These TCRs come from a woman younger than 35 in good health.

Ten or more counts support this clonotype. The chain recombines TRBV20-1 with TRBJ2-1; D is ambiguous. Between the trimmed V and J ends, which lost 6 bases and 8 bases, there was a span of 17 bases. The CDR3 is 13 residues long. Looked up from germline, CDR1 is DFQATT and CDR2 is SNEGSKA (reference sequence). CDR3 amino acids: CSACPLDWYEQFF. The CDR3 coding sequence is TGCAGTGCATGTCCCCTAGACTGGTATGAGCAGTTCTTC.

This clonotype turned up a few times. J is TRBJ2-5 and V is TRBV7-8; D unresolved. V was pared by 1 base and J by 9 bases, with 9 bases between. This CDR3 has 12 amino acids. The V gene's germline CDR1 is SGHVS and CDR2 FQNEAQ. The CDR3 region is CASSLGLAAQYF. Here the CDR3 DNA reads TGTGCCAGCAGCTTAGGCTTAGCCGCCCAGTACTTC.

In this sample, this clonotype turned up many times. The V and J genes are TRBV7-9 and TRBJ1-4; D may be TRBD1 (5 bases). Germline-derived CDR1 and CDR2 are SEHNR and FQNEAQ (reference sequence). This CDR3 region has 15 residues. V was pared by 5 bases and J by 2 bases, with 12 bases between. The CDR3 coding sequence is TGTGCCAGCAGCGTTCCCGGGACTACTAATGAAAAACTGTTTTTT. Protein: CASSVPGTTNEKLFF.

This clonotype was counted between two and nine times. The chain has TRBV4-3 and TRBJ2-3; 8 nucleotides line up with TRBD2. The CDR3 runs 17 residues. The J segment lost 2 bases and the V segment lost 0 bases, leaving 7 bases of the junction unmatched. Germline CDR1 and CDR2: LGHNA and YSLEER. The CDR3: CASSQDQLAANTDTQYF. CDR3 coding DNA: TGCGCCAGCAGCCAAGATCAACTAGCGGCAAACACAGATACGCAGTATTTT.

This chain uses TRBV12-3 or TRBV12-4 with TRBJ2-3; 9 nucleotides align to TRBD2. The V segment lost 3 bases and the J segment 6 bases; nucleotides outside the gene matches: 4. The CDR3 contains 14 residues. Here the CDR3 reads CASSFAGGRDTQYF. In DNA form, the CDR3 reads TGTGCCAGCAGTTTTGCGGGAGGGCGGGATACGCAGTATTTT.

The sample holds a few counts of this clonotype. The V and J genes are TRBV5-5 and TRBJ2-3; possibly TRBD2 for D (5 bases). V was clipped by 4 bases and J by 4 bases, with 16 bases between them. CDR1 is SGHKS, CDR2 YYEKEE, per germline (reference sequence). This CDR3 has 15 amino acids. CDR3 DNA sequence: TGTGCCAGCAGCCCTCCAGTGGAGGCCGCAGATACGCAGTATTTT. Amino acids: CASSPPVEAADTQYF.

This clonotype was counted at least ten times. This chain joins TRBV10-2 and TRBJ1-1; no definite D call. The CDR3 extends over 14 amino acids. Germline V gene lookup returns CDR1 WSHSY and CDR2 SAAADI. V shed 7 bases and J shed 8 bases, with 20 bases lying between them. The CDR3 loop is CASTHSGLTQEAFF. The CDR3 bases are TGCGCCAGCACCCACAGCGGTTTGACCCAAGAAGCTTTCTTT.

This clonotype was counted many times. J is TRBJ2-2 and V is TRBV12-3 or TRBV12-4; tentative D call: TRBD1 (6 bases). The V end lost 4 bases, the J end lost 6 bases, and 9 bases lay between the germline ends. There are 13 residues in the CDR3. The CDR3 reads CASSSTGPGELFF. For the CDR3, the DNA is TGTGCCAGCAGTTCCACAGGGCCCGGGGAGCTGTTTTTT.

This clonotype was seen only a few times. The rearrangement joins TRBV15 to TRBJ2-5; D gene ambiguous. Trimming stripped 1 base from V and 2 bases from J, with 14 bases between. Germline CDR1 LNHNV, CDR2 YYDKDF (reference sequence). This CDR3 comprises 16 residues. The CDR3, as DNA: TGTGCCACCAGCAGAGGGATCCGAATGGTGCAAGAGACCCAGTACTTC. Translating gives CATSRGIRMVQETQYF.

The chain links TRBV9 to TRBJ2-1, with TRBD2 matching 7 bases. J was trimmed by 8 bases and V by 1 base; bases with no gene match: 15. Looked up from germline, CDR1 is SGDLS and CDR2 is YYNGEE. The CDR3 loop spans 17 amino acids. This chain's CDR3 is CASSVTSLGGSKYEQFF. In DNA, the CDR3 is TGTGCCAGCAGCGTAACCTCGTTGGGCGGGAGTAAGTATGAGCAGTTCTTC. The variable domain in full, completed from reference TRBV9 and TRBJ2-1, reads DSGVTQTPKHLITATGQRVTLRCSPRSGDLSVYWYQQSLDQGLQFLIQYYNGEERAKGNILERFSAQQFPDLHSELNLSSLELGDSALYFCASSVTSLGGSKYEQFFGPGTRLTVL.

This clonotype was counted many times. CDR3 amino acids: CASSQGHGPQYEQYF. The CDR3 DNA sequence: TGCGCCAGCAGCCAAGGACATGGACCCCAATACGAGCAGTACTTC. The chain recombines TRBV4-3 with TRBJ2-7, with D uncertain. The CDR3 length is 15 residues. Trimming pared 1 base from V and 4 bases from J, leaving 14 bases between. Germline V gene sequence: CDR1 LGHNA, CDR2 YSLEER.

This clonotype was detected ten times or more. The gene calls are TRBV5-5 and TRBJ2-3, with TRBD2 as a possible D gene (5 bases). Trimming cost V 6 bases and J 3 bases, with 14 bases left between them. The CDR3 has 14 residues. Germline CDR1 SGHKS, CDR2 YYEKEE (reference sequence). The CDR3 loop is CASTLGSMTDTQYF. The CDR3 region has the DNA TGTGCCAGCACCCTGGGGAGTATGACAGATACGCAGTATTTT.

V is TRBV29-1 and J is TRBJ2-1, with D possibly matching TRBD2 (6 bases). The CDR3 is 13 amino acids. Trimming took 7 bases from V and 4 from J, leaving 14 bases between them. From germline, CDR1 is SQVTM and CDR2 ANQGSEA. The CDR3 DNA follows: TGCAGCGCCGCGGGGCCCGGGTACAATGAGCAGTTCTTC. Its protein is CSAAGPGYNEQFF.

CDR3 protein: CASSFRGQDSPLHF. In nucleotides, the CDR3 is TGTGCCAGCAGCTTCAGGGGGCAAGATTCACCCCTCCACTTT. The V call is TRBV7-3, the J call TRBJ1-6; TRBD1 matches at 8 bases. With V trimmed by 3 bases and J by 8 bases, 3 bases remained unmatched. This CDR3 comprises 14 residues. CDR1 SGHTA and CDR2 FQGTGA come from the germline V gene.

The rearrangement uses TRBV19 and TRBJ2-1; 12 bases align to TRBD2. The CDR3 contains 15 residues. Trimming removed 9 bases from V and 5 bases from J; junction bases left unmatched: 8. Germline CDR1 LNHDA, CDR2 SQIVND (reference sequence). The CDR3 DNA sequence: TGTGCCAGAGGCCTTCTAGCGGGGGGGGACAATGAGCAGTTCTTC. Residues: CARGLLAGGDNEQFF.

The CDR3 region is CSASRGMLGNEQFF. In DNA, the CDR3 is TGCAGTGCTAGTCGCGGGATGTTAGGCAATGAGCAGTTCTTC. This chain joins TRBV20-1 and TRBJ2-1, with D perhaps TRBD2 (6 bases). Trimming shortened V by 3 bases and J by 6 bases, and 15 bases separated the two germline ends. Germline CDR1 is DFQATT and CDR2 is SNEGSKA (reference sequence). There are 14 residues in the CDR3.

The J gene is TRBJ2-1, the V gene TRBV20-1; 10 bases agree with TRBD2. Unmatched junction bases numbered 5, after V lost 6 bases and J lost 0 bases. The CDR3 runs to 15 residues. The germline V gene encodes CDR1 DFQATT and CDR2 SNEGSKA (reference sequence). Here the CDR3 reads CSAALAGSSYNEQFF. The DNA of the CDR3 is TGCAGTGCCGCACTAGCGGGGAGCTCCTACAATGAGCAGTTCTTC.

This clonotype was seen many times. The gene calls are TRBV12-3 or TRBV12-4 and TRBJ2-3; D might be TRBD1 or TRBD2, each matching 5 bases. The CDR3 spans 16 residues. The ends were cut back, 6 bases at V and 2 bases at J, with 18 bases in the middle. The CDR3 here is CASSPFQGVPTDTQYF. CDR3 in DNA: TGTGCCAGCAGCCCCTTTCAGGGAGTTCCCACAGATACGCAGTATTTT.

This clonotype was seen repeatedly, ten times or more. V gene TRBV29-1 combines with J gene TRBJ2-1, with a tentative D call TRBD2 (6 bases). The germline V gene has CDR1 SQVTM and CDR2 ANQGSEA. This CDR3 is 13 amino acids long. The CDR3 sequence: CSAALASYNEQFF. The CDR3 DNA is TGCAGTGCGGCACTAGCTTCCTACAATGAGCAGTTCTTC.

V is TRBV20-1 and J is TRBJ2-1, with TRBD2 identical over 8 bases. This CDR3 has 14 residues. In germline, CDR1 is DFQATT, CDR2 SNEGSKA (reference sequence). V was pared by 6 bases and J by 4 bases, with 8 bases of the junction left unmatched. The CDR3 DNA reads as TGCAGTGCCTCGGGGGGGGGCGGGTACAATGAGCAGTTCTTC. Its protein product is CSASGGGGYNEQFF.

The CDR3 coding sequence is TGTGCCAGCAGCGCCGGCGCTCCCCTGGCAACCTACGAGCAGTACTTC. It codes for CASSAGAPLATYEQYF. The rearrangement uses TRBV7-9 and TRBJ2-7, with unresolved D. Germline V gives CDR1 SEHNR, CDR2 FQNEAQ (reference sequence). This CDR3 spans 16 amino acids. Between the trimmed V and J ends, which lost 5 bases and 2 bases, there was a span of 19 bases.

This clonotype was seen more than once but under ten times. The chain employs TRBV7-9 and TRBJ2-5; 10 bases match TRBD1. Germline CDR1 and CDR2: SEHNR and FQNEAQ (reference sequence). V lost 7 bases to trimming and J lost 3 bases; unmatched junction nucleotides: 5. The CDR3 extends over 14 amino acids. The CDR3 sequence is CASKGQGLKETQYF. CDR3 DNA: TGTGCCAGCAAGGGACAGGGGTTGAAAGAGACCCAGTACTTC.

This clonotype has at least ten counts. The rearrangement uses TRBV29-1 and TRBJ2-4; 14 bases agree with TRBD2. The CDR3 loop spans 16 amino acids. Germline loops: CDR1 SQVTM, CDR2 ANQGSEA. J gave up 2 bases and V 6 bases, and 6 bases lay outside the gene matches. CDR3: CSVGLAGAGSKNIQYF. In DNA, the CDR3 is TGCAGCGTGGGACTAGCGGGAGCGGGGTCCAAAAACATTCAGTACTTC.

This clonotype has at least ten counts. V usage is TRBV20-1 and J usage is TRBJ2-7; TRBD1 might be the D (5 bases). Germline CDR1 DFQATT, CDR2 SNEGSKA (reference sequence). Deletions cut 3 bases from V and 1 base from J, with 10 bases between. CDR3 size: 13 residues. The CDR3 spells CSASTGQSYEQYF. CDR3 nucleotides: TGCAGTGCTAGCACCGGACAATCCTACGAGCAGTACTTC.

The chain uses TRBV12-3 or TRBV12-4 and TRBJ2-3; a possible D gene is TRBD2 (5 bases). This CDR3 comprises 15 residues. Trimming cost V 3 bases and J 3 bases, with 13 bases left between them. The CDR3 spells CASSFGIIGTDTQYF. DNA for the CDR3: TGTGCCAGCAGTTTCGGGATAATCGGGACAGATACGCAGTATTTT.

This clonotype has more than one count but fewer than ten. The CDR3 region has the DNA TGTGCCAGCAGTTCGAACAGGGAGAGCGAGCAGTACTTC. This translates into CASSSNRESEQYF. The gene calls are TRBV7-9 and TRBJ2-7, with D possibly being TRBD1 (6 bases). The CDR3 covers 13 residues. Looked up from germline, CDR1 is SEHNR and CDR2 is FQNEAQ (reference sequence). V was pared by 6 bases and J by 6 bases, with 15 bases between.

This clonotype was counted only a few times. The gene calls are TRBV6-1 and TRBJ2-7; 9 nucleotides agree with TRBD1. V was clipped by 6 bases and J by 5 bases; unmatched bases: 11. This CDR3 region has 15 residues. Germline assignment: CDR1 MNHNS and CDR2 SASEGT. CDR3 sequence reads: CASSHPGQGMHEQYF. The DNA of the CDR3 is TGTGCCAGCAGCCATCCGGGACAGGGTATGCACGAGCAGTACTTC.